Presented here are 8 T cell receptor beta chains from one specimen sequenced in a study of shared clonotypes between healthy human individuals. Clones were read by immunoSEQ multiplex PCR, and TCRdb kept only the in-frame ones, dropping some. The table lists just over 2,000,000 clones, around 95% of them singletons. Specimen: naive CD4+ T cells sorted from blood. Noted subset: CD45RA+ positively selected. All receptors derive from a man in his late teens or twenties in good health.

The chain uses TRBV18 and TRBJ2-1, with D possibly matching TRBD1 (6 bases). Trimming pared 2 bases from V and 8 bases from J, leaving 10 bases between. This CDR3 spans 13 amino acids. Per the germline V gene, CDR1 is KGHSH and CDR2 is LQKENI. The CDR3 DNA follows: TGTGCCAGCTCACCAACAGGGTTCTATGAGCAGTTCTTC. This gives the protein CASSPTGFYEQFF.

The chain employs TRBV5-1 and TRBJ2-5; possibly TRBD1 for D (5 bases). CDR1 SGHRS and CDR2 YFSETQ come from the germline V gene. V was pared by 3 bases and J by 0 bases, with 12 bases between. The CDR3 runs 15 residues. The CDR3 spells CASSSTDRYQETQYF. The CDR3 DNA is TGCGCCAGCAGCTCAACCGACAGATACCAAGAGACCCAGTACTTC.

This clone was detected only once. CDR3 loop: CASSWVTGGGGNNSPLHF. The DNA for the CDR3 is TGTGCCAGCAGTTGGGTGACAGGGGGCGGAGGTAATAATTCACCCCTCCACTTT. V and J are TRBV28 and TRBJ1-6; the match to TRBD1 covers 10 bases. This CDR3 has 18 amino acids. Germline assignment: CDR1 MDHEN and CDR2 SYDVKM. V dropped 4 bases and J dropped 5; count of bases not matched to a gene: 11.

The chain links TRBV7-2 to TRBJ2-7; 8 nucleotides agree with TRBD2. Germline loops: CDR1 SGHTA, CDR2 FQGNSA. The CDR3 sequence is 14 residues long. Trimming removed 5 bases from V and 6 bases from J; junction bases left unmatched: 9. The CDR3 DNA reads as TGTGCCAGCAGCCTTGACGCCGGGACTAGCGAGCAGTACTTC. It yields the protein CASSLDAGTSEQYF. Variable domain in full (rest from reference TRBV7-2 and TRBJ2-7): GAGVSQSPSNKVTEKGKDVELRCDPISGHTALYWYRQSLGQGLEFLIYFQGNSAPDKSGLPSDRFSAERTGGSVSTLTIQRTQQEDSAVYLCASSLDAGTSEQYFGPGTRLTVT.

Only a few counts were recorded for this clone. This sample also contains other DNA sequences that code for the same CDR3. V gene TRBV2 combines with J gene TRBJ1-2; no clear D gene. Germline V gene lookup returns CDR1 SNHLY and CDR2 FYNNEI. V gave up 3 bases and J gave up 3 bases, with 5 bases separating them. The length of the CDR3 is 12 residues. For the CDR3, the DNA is TGTGCCAGCAGTGAGTCGGACTATGGCTACACCTTC. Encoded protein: CASSESDYGYTF. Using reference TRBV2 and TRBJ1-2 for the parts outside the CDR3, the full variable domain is EPEVTQTPSHQVTQMGQEVILRCVPISNHLYFYWYRQILGQKVEFLVSFYNNEISEKSEIFDDQFSVERPDGSNFTLKIRSTKLEDSAMYFCASSESDYGYTFGSGTRLTVV.

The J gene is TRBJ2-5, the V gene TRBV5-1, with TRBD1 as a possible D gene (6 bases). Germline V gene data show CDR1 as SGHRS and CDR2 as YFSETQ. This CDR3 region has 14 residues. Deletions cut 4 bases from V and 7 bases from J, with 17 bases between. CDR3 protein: CASSLSGQQGTQYF. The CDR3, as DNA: TGCGCCAGCAGCCTCAGTGGGCAACAGGGGACCCAGTACTTC.

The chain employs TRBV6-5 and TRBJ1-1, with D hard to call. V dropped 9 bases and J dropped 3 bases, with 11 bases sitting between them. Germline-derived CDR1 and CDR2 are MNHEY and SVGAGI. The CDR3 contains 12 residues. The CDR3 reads CASYNRYTEAFF. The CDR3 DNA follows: TGTGCCAGTTATAACAGATACACTGAAGCTTTCTTT.

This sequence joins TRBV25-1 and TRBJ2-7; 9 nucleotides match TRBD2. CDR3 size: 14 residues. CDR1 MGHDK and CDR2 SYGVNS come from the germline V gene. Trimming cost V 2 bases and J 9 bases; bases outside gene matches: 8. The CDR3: CASSEEQPAGGQYF. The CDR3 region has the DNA TGTGCCAGCAGTGAAGAACAGCCAGCGGGAGGGCAGTACTTC.